The clone carrying this TCR beta chain was counted ten times or more. Antigen: not known. TCRdb reprocessed the 5' RACE reads via MiXCR and lists one record per CDR3 protein. The repertoire holds about 100,000 distinct CDR3 sequences, with just under 6% as singletons. CDR3 length: 15 residues. V lost 7 bases and J 8 bases, leaving 21 bases between the germline ends. Germline values: CDR1 SGHVS, CDR2 FQNEAQ. This entry is derived from a study of identical twins. Points from the study as a whole: A cross-sectional statistical analysis, not follow-up of the same donors, supported the conclusions.

V is TRBV7-8 and J is TRBJ2-1, with D maybe TRBD2 (5 bases). The TCR was taken from a woman between 50 and 59 years old in good health. Sequencing used memory T cells sorted from blood. The CDR3 here is CASTKEASLDHEQFF. The CDR3 DNA reads TGTGCCAGCACCAAGGAGGCTAGCCTGGACCATGAGCAGTTCTTC.